This passage covers 32 T cell receptor beta chains from one sample sequenced in a study of CD8+CD57+ T cells in acquired aplastic anemia. Patients included in sequencing had previously demonstrated CD8+CD57+ cell expansion by flow cytometry. Profiling that covered TCR beta VDJ and CDR3 relied on genomic DNA as its template. From the reads, TCRdb called clonotypes with MiXCR, one entry per CDR3 protein. The sample shows roughly 190,000 distinct CDR3 sequences, under 55% of them seen only once. Material: sorted CD4+, CD8+, or CD8+CD57+ T cells (not recorded which) from PBMCs. Receptor source: a human donor with aplastic anemia.

In regard to this clonotype: A junction end diverges from the germline sequence, so it may reflect a read error. The genes are TRBV7-7 and TRBJ1-1, with D hard to call. The CDR3 consists of 13 residues. The germline V gene has CDR1 SSHAT and CDR2 FNYEAQ (reference sequence). The CDR3 DNA sequence: TGTGCTAGCAGTACGAGCATGAACACTGAAGCTTTCTTT. The encoded protein is CASSTSMNTEAFF.

This clonotype was recorded a few times. The rearrangement links TRBV6-1 to TRBJ1-1; 7 nucleotides line up with TRBD1. The CDR3 is 17 residues long. The germline CDR1 and CDR2 sequences are MNHNS and SASEGT. The ends lost 7 bases at V and 4 bases at J; junction bases unmatched: 18. CDR3 coding DNA: TGTGCCAGCACCCGGAAGTCTGCGAAGGGGGCCGTCACTGAAGCTTTCTTT. Its translation is CASTRKSAKGAVTEAFF.

The V call is TRBV5-1, the J call TRBJ2-3; D gene unclear. V lost 1 base to trimming and J lost 1 base, with 13 bases between them. CDR1 and CDR2 from the germline V gene are SGHRS and YFSETQ. The CDR3 covers 16 residues. CDR3 amino acids: CASSLYGDIGTDTQYF. CDR3 in DNA: TGCGCCAGCAGCTTGTACGGTGATATTGGCACAGATACGCAGTATTTT. Full variable domain (remainder filled in from reference TRBV5-1 and TRBJ2-3): KAGVTQTPRYLIKTRGQQVTLSCSPISGHRSVSWYQQTPGQGLQFLFEYFSETQRNKGNFPGRFSGRQFSNSRSEMNVSTLELGDSALYLCASSLYGDIGTDTQYFGPGTRLTVL.

This rearrangement joins TRBV29-1 to TRBJ1-4; no definite D call. Germline V CDR1 and CDR2: SQVTM, ANQGSEA. V was shortened by 7 bases and J by 7 bases, with 13 bases between the two germline ends. The CDR3 sequence is 12 residues long. The CDR3 loop is CSAGAAGEKLFF. Written as DNA, the CDR3 is TGCAGCGCCGGCGCGGCGGGTGAAAAACTGTTTTTT.

Notes on this clonotype: It is likely a read error, because the conserved phenylalanine at the end of the CDR3 is missing. Because the CDR3's place on the DNA is in doubt, the DNA is left out and the CDR3 is given as listed by TCRdb. The chain combines TRBV15 with TRBJ2-7. The CDR3 has 13 amino acids, counting both end residues. Germline V gives CDR1 LNHNV, CDR2 YYDKDF (reference sequence). The CDR3 here is CATGRGLSYEQCS.

Worth noting for this clonotype: Just one base apart from a much larger clone, this may be a read error. J is TRBJ1-6 and V is TRBV5-4, with D tentatively TRBD1 (6 bases). This CDR3 is 14 amino acids long. Germline CDR1 reads SGHNT; CDR2 reads YYREEE (reference sequence). The CDR3 DNA follows: TGTGCCAGCGGCTTGGATCAGGGGTATTCACCCCTCCACTTT. Protein: CASGLDQGYSPLHF.

In this sample, this clonotype turned up many times. The chain links TRBV27 to TRBJ2-7; 9 positions match TRBD1. This CDR3 has 15 amino acids. V was pared by 2 bases and J by 3 bases, with 5 bases of the junction left unmatched. The germline gives CDR1 MNHEY, CDR2 SMNVEV (reference sequence). As DNA, the CDR3 is TGTGCCAGCAGTTTACTCCCGGGACAGGGCTACGAGCAGTACTTC. Translation: CASSLLPGQGYEQYF.

Many counts were recorded for this clonotype. The rearrangement links TRBV7-2 to TRBJ2-7, with TRBD2 matching 11 bases. Germline CDR1 is SGHTA and CDR2 is FQGNSA. The CDR3 is 14 amino acids. V gave up 5 bases and J gave up 2 bases; unmatched junction bases: 2. CDR3: CASSRTSGPYEQYF. In DNA, the CDR3 is TGTGCCAGCAGCAGGACTAGCGGGCCCTACGAGCAGTACTTC.

This clonotype came up many times. The chain uses TRBV19 and TRBJ1-1; TRBD1 is a possible D gene (5 bases). The CDR3 consists of 15 residues. Germline CDR1 is LNHDA and CDR2 is SQIVND (reference sequence). V lost 5 bases, J lost 4 bases, and 17 bases lay in between. CDR3 in amino acids: CASSLPGRAGTEAFF. The CDR3 region has the DNA TGTGCCAGTAGTCTCCCGGGCAGGGCCGGCACTGAAGCTTTCTTT.

In DNA, the CDR3 is TGTGCCAGCAGCTTAGAGGATCCCTACGAGCAGTACTTC. Translated: CASSLEDPYEQYF. This chain uses TRBV7-9 with TRBJ2-7; D unclear. The germline V and J ends were trimmed by 1 base and 2 bases, with 6 bases remaining between them. The germline CDR1 and CDR2 sequences are SEHNR and FQNEAQ (reference sequence). The CDR3 consists of 13 residues.

This clonotype was seen ten or more times. The J gene is TRBJ1-6, the V gene TRBV7-6; D gene uncertain. Germline CDR1 SGHVS, CDR2 FNYEAQ. The CDR3 is 14 amino acids. V was trimmed by 2 bases and J by 9 bases, leaving 11 bases between them. The chain's CDR3 is CASSLSLGPSPLHF. DNA of the CDR3: TGTGCCAGCAGCTTATCTCTCGGCCCTTCACCCCTCCACTTT.

The rearrangement uses TRBV6-5 and TRBJ2-3; no definite D call. Trimming pared 1 base from V and 6 bases from J, leaving 8 bases between. The CDR3 is 13 residues long. Looked up from germline, CDR1 is MNHEY and CDR2 is SVGAGI. The CDR3 loop is CASSYFSADTQYF. The CDR3 coding sequence is TGTGCCAGCAGTTACTTTTCGGCGGATACGCAGTATTTT.

On this clonotype itself: A read error may explain this, as a much larger clone is one base away. The chain is built from TRBV12-3 or TRBV12-4 and TRBJ1-2, with no clear D. There are 13 residues in the CDR3. The CDR3 bases are TGTGCCAGCAATTTAGGGAGGAACTATGGCTACACCTTC. Its translation: CASNLGRNYGYTF.

This clonotype was detected many times. The chain uses TRBV16 and TRBJ1-1; 7 bases match TRBD1. Germline V CDR1 and CDR2: KGHSY, FQNENV. The V gene end was trimmed by 5 bases and the J gene end by 3 bases; junction bases not matched to a gene: 9. The CDR3 length is 15 residues. The CDR3 region is CASSSRGTVYTEAFF. The CDR3 nucleotides read TGTGCCAGCAGCTCGCGGGGGACAGTCTACACTGAAGCTTTCTTT.

The gene calls are TRBV2 and TRBJ1-4; D remains unclear. The CDR3 is 15 amino acids. The V end was cut by 4 bases, the J end by 6 bases, with 15 bases between. Germline CDR1 and CDR2: SNHLY and FYNNEI. The CDR3 loop reads CASSGTSGRYEKLFF. The CDR3, as DNA: TGTGCCAGCAGTGGAACTAGTGGGCGCTATGAAAAACTGTTTTTT.

This clonotype has only a few counts. The gene calls are TRBV19 and TRBJ2-7; D is possibly TRBD1 (5 bases). This CDR3 spans 12 amino acids. V dropped 10 bases and J dropped 5 bases, with 15 bases sitting between them. Germline V gives CDR1 LNHDA, CDR2 SQIVND (reference sequence). Here the CDR3 reads CATQDGRNEQYF. The CDR3 region has the DNA TGTGCCACACAGGACGGCAGGAACGAGCAGTACTTC.

The genes are TRBV6-1 and TRBJ1-6; 7 bases match TRBD1. The trim removed 9 bases at V and 6 bases at J, leaving 5 bases unmatched. This CDR3 has 13 residues. Germline V gene lookup returns CDR1 MNHNS and CDR2 SASEGT. CDR3 bases: TGTGCCAGTAAGACAGGGAGTAATTCACCCCTCCACTTT. Protein sequence: CASKTGSNSPLHF.

This clonotype was counted ten times or more. CDR3 coding DNA: TGTGCCACCACGAAGACAGATTATAACTATGGCTACACCTTC. Protein sequence: CATTKTDYNYGYTF. The chain joins TRBV6-1 to TRBJ1-2; the D gene is possibly TRBD1 (5 bases). Germline V CDR1 and CDR2: MNHNS, SASEGT. CDR3 length equals 14 residues. V lost 10 bases and J lost 1, with 16 bases in between.

In regard to this clonotype: Possible read error: a much larger clone is one base away. The chain recombines TRBV19 with TRBJ2-4, with D possibly TRBD2 on 6 matching bases. The V and J ends lost 5 bases and 2 bases respectively, with 7 bases between them. CDR1 and CDR2 from the germline V gene are LNHDA and SQIVND (reference sequence). The CDR3 consists of 13 residues. The CDR3 loop reads CASSAGTKNIQYF. The CDR3 nucleotides are TGTGCCAGTAGTGCGGGGACCAAAAACATTCAGTACTTC. The full variable domain, in which reference TRBV19 and TRBJ2-4 provide the parts outside the CDR3, is DGGITQSPKYLFRKEGQNVTLSCEQNLNHDAMYWYRQDPGQGLRLIYYSQIVNDFQKGDIAEGYSVSREKKESFPLTVTSAQKNPTAFYLCASSAGTKNIQYFGAGTRLSVL.

The DNA for the CDR3 is TGTGCCAGCAGCTTAGTCCTGCGCATAGGACAGATAACGGATACGCAGTATTTT. It codes for CASSLVLRIGQITDTQYF. The chain uses TRBV11-1 and TRBJ2-3; perhaps TRBD1 as D (6 bases). The CDR3 is made up of 18 amino acids. CDR1 SGHAT and CDR2 FQDESV come from the germline V gene (reference sequence). Trimming removed 1 base from V and 6 bases from J, with 23 bases in between.

The table lists this clonotype with a count of one. The rearrangement uses TRBV6-5 and TRBJ2-7, with no clear D. The CDR3 has 14 residues. V was pared by 0 bases and J by 2 bases, with 8 bases between. Germline V gene lookup returns CDR1 MNHEY and CDR2 SVGAGI. DNA of the CDR3: TGTGCCAGCAGTTACTCCACGACTCCCTACGAGCAGTACTTC. Its protein is CASSYSTTPYEQYF.

V and J are TRBV6-1 and TRBJ1-1; TRBD1 agrees at 9 bases. The germline V gene encodes CDR1 MNHNS and CDR2 SASEGT. With V trimmed by 6 bases and J by 5 bases, 7 bases remained unmatched. The CDR3 runs to 14 residues. The CDR3 nucleotides are TGTGCCAGCAGCCTCGGGACAGGGAGAACTGAAGCTTTCTTT. Protein: CASSLGTGRTEAFF.

This clonotype has a count of ten or more. V is TRBV12-3 or TRBV12-4 and J is TRBJ2-3; D may be TRBD1 (5 bases). This CDR3 is built from 15 residues. Trimming shortened V by 5 bases and J by 1 base, and 13 bases separated the two germline ends. The chain's CDR3 is CASSPRTFRTDTQYF. In DNA, the CDR3 is TGTGCCAGCAGTCCCCGGACATTTCGCACAGATACGCAGTATTTT.

The rearrangement uses TRBV11-1 and TRBJ2-3; 9 bases agree with TRBD2. This CDR3 comprises 17 residues. Per the germline V gene, CDR1 is SGHAT and CDR2 is FQDESV (reference sequence). The trim removed 7 bases at V and 0 bases at J, leaving 11 bases unmatched. The CDR3 bases are TGTGCCAGCAACTCATACACGACTAGCGGCAGCACAGATACGCAGTATTTT. Translated, it gives CASNSYTTSGSTDTQYF.

This clonotype was counted only a few times. The chain employs TRBV30 and TRBJ1-1; tentative D call: TRBD1 (5 bases). The germline V gene encodes CDR1 GTSNPN and CDR2 SVGIG (reference sequence). V dropped 4 bases and J dropped 4 bases, with 16 bases sitting between them. This CDR3 has 14 amino acids. The CDR3 reads CAWTRGGLATEAFF. The DNA of the CDR3 is TGTGCCTGGACAAGGGGAGGGCTTGCCACTGAAGCTTTCTTT. The full variable domain, completed using reference TRBV30 and TRBJ1-1, is SQTIHQWPATLVQPVGSPLSLECTVEGTSNPNLYWYRQAAGRGLQLLFYSVGIGQISSEVPQNLSASRPQDRQFILSSKKLLLSDSGFYLCAWTRGGLATEAFFGQGTRLTVV.

This clonotype was picked up many times. The V gene is TRBV7-2, the J gene TRBJ2-7; 8 nucleotides agree with TRBD2. With V trimmed by 3 bases and J by 2 bases, 6 bases remained unmatched. The CDR3 spans 15 residues. Per germline, CDR1 SGHTA and CDR2 FQGNSA. CDR3 bases: TGTGCCAGCAGCTTGTCTAGCGGGCAGACCTACGAGCAGTACTTC. Amino acid sequence: CASSLSSGQTYEQYF. Drawing the rest from reference TRBV7-2 and TRBJ2-7, the complete variable domain is GAGVSQSPSNKVTEKGKDVELRCDPISGHTALYWYRQSLGQGLEFLIYFQGNSAPDKSGLPSDRFSAERTGGSVSTLTIQRTQQEDSAVYLCASSLSSGQTYEQYFGPGTRLTVT.

This clonotype was seen just once. This rearrangement joins TRBV15 to TRBJ1-4; D gene uncertain. The CDR3 extends over 13 amino acids. Germline V gene lookup returns CDR1 LNHNV and CDR2 YYDKDF (reference sequence). V gave up 7 bases and J gave up 4 bases, with 10 bases separating them. The CDR3 region is CATKYPFNEKLFF. DNA for the CDR3: TGTGCCACCAAGTACCCTTTTAATGAAAAACTGTTTTTT.

This clonotype has more than one count but fewer than ten. V and J are TRBV10-3 and TRBJ1-2; 8 bases are shared with TRBD1. CDR3 length: 13 amino acids. The V gene's germline CDR1 is ENHRY and CDR2 SYGVKD. Trimming at V came to 7 bases and at J to 4 bases, leaving 5 bases not matched to a gene. Here the CDR3 reads CAIIKQGGYGYTF. The CDR3 DNA sequence: TGTGCCATCATCAAACAGGGGGGCTATGGCTACACCTTC.

This clonotype was detected many times. The chain employs TRBV7-3 and TRBJ2-1, with D unclear. V was trimmed by 0 bases and J by 7 bases, leaving 4 bases between them. This CDR3 comprises 12 residues. The germline V gene has CDR1 SGHTA and CDR2 FQGTGA. The CDR3 sequence: CASSLTRNEQFF. The DNA of the CDR3 is TGTGCCAGCAGCTTAACGCGGAATGAGCAGTTCTTC.

In this sample, this clonotype turned up many times. This sequence joins TRBV11-3 and TRBJ2-5, with unresolved D. The CDR3 is 12 amino acids. Germline CDR1 and CDR2: SGHNT and YENEEA. Trimming shortened V by 5 bases and J by 5 bases, and 9 bases separated the two germline ends. The CDR3 protein is CASSQMGETQYF. The DNA of the CDR3 is TGTGCCAGCAGCCAGATGGGGGAGACCCAGTACTTC.

The chain combines TRBV11-1 with TRBJ2-2, with 11 bases matching TRBD1. This CDR3 region has 16 residues. Looked up from germline, CDR1 is SGHAT and CDR2 is FQDESV (reference sequence). V lost 4 bases and J lost 6; bases outside the gene matches: 7. CDR3 residues: CASSSSGTGGSGELFF. In nucleotides, the CDR3 is TGTGCCAGCAGCTCATCCGGGACAGGGGGATCCGGGGAGCTGTTTTTT.

This clonotype was seen more than once but under ten times. This chain joins TRBV6-1 and TRBJ2-2, with 10 bases fitting TRBD2. V was pared by 4 bases and J by 3 bases, with 5 bases of the junction left unmatched. The germline V gene encodes CDR1 MNHNS and CDR2 SASEGT. This CDR3 has 16 amino acids. CDR3 residues: CASSGLAGAHTGELFF. CDR3 bases: TGTGCCAGCAGTGGTCTAGCGGGAGCCCACACCGGGGAGCTGTTTTTT.